This entry lists 2 T cell receptor beta chains sequenced from one sample in a study of cytomegalovirus exposure and HLA in healthy donors. The PCR had 60 Vbeta and 13 Jbeta primers. Sequencing used immunoSEQ multiplex PCR; TCRdb keeps in-frame clones, though not all of them. The table records approximately 79,000 clones, roughly 80% of them present only once. The sequenced sample consisted of PBMCs. Receptor source: a boy aged 5-17 years in good health and CMV-seronegative.

This rearrangement joins TRBV15 to TRBJ2-1; 9 bases line up with TRBD1. V gave up 6 bases and J gave up 8 bases; unmatched junction bases: 8. Germline loops: CDR1 LNHNV, CDR2 YYDKDF (reference sequence). The CDR3 is made up of 14 amino acids. The CDR3 sequence is CATRARDREHEQFF. In nucleotides, the CDR3 is TGTGCCACCAGAGCCCGGGACAGGGAGCATGAGCAGTTCTTC.

This clone was found a few times. The rearrangement uses TRBV2 and TRBJ2-3; D gene ambiguous. The germline V gene has CDR1 SNHLY and CDR2 FYNNEI. The CDR3 is made up of 14 amino acids. Trimming stripped 4 bases from V and 7 bases from J, with 15 bases between. CDR3 loop: CASSVQVAWYTQYF. DNA for the CDR3: TGTGCCAGCAGTGTTCAGGTCGCGTGGTATACGCAGTATTTT.